What follows are 21 T cell receptor beta chains derived from one specimen sequenced in a study of T cell responses to AZD1222 COVID-19 vaccine. The data were produced by immunoSEQ multiplex PCR, yet TCRdb's version contains in-frame clones alone and is incomplete. Among over 150,000 clones listed, about 88% were seen once. The sample in question was peripheral blood, obtained on day 0 of AZD1222 vaccination. The receptors derive from an adult in good health.

The CDR3 loop is CASSEQWNEKLFF. Written as DNA, the CDR3 is TGTGCCAGCAGTGAACAGTGGAATGAAAAACTGTTTTTT. This chain uses TRBV6-4 with TRBJ1-4; D is unclear. Germline V gives CDR1 MRHNA, CDR2 SNTAGT. V was pared by 3 bases and J by 5 bases, with 7 bases between. This CDR3 comprises 13 residues.

This chain joins TRBV5-4 and TRBJ1-6; possibly TRBD1 for D (5 bases). This CDR3 has 15 residues. V was trimmed by 4 bases and J by 7 bases, leaving 15 bases between them. Germline CDR1 is SGHNT and CDR2 is YYREEE (reference sequence). CDR3 protein: CASSPGIWGNSPLHF. The CDR3 DNA reads TGTGCCAGCAGCCCCGGGATCTGGGGGAATTCACCCCTCCACTTT.

The chain is built from TRBV28 and TRBJ1-5; D gene unclear. V was clipped by 3 bases and J by 5 bases, with 14 bases between them. The CDR3 totals 15 residues. In germline, CDR1 is MDHEN, CDR2 SYDVKM. The CDR3 DNA sequence: TGTGCCAGCAGTTTTATGTTGGGGTTGGATCAGCCCCAGCATTTT. Encoded protein: CASSFMLGLDQPQHF.

V and J are TRBV5-4 and TRBJ2-3, with 8 bases matching TRBD2. The length of the CDR3 is 16 residues. From germline, CDR1 is SGHNT and CDR2 YYREEE (reference sequence). Unmatched junction bases numbered 7, after V lost 0 bases and J lost 4 bases. The CDR3 DNA reads as TGTGCCAGCAGCTTGGGTTATAGCGGGGCAGCAGATACGCAGTATTTT. Amino acids: CASSLGYSGAADTQYF.

The rearrangement uses TRBV12-5 and TRBJ1-1; D call uncertain. Germline values: CDR1 LGHNT, CDR2 FRNRAP. This CDR3 region has 14 residues. The germline V and J ends were trimmed by 7 bases and 5 bases, with 17 bases remaining between them. The DNA of the CDR3 is TGTGCTAGTGCCGAGGGTAGTGTAAGGACTGAAGCTTTCTTT. This gives the protein CASAEGSVRTEAFF.

The sample holds one count of this clone. The V and J genes are TRBV5-4 and TRBJ2-5; 9 bases are shared with TRBD2. V lost 0 bases, J lost 5 bases, and 5 bases stayed unmatched. Germline V CDR1 and CDR2: SGHNT, YYREEE (reference sequence). CDR3 size: 15 residues. The CDR3 loop reads CASSLVSAGGETQYF. The DNA for the CDR3 is TGTGCCAGCAGCTTGGTCTCCGCGGGGGGGGAGACCCAGTACTTC. Supplemented by reference TRBV5-4 and TRBJ2-5, the full variable domain reads ETGVTQSPTHLIKTRGQQVTLRCSSQSGHNTVSWYQQALGQGPQFIFQYYREEENGRGNFPPRFSGLQFPNYSSELNVNALELDDSALYLCASSLVSAGGETQYFGPGTRLLVL.

The V gene is TRBV19, the J gene TRBJ1-1; TRBD1 might be the D (5 bases). The V gene's germline CDR1 is LNHDA and CDR2 SQIVND (reference sequence). This CDR3 has 15 amino acids. Trimming cost V 7 bases and J 0 bases, with 15 bases left between them. DNA for the CDR3: TGTGCCAGTATGAGCGGGGCCCTCATGAACACTGAAGCTTTCTTT. This sequence encodes CASMSGALMNTEAFF.

V usage is TRBV18 and J usage is TRBJ2-5; no clear D. The V end was cut by 0 bases, the J end by 4 bases, with 3 bases between. Germline values: CDR1 KGHSH, CDR2 LQKENI. The CDR3 is made up of 12 amino acids. CDR3 nucleotide sequence: TGTGCCAGCTCACCACCAGGAGAGACCCAGTACTTC. Translated: CASSPPGETQYF.

The rearrangement uses TRBV7-2 and TRBJ1-2, with unresolved D. V lost 3 bases to trimming and J lost 5 bases, with 10 bases between them. Germline CDR1 and CDR2: SGHTA and FQGNSA. The CDR3 extends over 13 amino acids. The CDR3 sequence: CASSFADGYGYTF. CDR3 coding DNA: TGTGCCAGCAGCTTTGCGGACGGGTATGGCTACACCTTC.

This rearrangement joins TRBV28 to TRBJ1-1, with a weak D call TRBD1 (6 bases). Trimming cost V 3 bases and J 11 bases, with 13 bases left between them. The length of the CDR3 is 12 residues. Germline V lookup: CDR1 MDHEN, CDR2 SYDVKM. Here the CDR3 DNA reads TGTGCCAGCAGTTTCCGTGGGACACGCGCTTTCTTT. Encoded protein: CASSFRGTRAFF.

In this sample, this clone turned up a few times. The rearrangement links TRBV7-2 to TRBJ2-2, with D tentatively TRBD2 (7 bases). CDR1 and CDR2 from the germline V gene are SGHTA and FQGNSA. Trimming took 5 bases from V and 5 from J, leaving 18 bases between them. This CDR3 comprises 16 residues. The CDR3 protein is CASSPASGGGTGELFF. CDR3 nucleotide sequence: TGTGCCAGCAGCCCGGCGTCGGGGGGCGGAACCGGGGAGCTGTTTTTT.

V gene TRBV6-4 combines with J gene TRBJ1-2; 8 nucleotides line up with TRBD1. The CDR3 consists of 12 residues. The junction had 2 bases not matched to a gene; V was cut back by 5 bases and J by 6 bases. Germline CDR1 and CDR2: MRHNA and SNTAGT. The CDR3 here is CASSPGGHGYTF. The DNA of the CDR3 is TGTGCCAGCAGTCCAGGGGGCCATGGCTACACCTTC.

The chain is built from TRBV19 and TRBJ2-1, with D hard to call. V dropped 2 bases and J dropped 3 bases, with 8 bases sitting between them. Germline V lookup: CDR1 LNHDA, CDR2 SQIVND (reference sequence). This CDR3 comprises 14 residues. CDR3 bases: TGTGCCAGTAGTATACGGATTCGCTACAATGAGCAGTTCTTC. The encoded protein is CASSIRIRYNEQFF.

This clone was counted once. The chain uses TRBV6-6 and TRBJ1-1; TRBD1 might be the D (5 bases). V lost 4 bases and J lost 1, with 10 bases in between. Looked up from germline, CDR1 is MNHNY and CDR2 is SVGAGI (reference sequence). The CDR3 extends over 14 amino acids. The DNA of the CDR3 is TGTGCCAGCAGTTGGGGACGGGAGAACACTGAAGCTTTCTTT. Translation gives CASSWGRENTEAFF.

A single count supports this clone. The CDR3 nucleotides read TGCGCCAGCAGTCAACTGACAGGGGACTATGGCTACACCTTC. This gives the protein CASSQLTGDYGYTF. The rearrangement links TRBV4-3 to TRBJ1-2, with TRBD1 matching 8 bases. Germline values: CDR1 LGHNA, CDR2 YSLEER. This CDR3 contains 14 residues. J lost 3 bases, V lost 6 bases, and 6 bases had no gene match.

In DNA form, the CDR3 reads TGTGCCAGCAGTTACCGGGAGACCCAGTACTTC. It encodes CASSYRETQYF. The chain has TRBV6-5 and TRBJ2-5, with D hard to call. The CDR3 is made up of 11 amino acids. Per the germline V gene, CDR1 is MNHEY and CDR2 is SVGAGI. Trimming took off 2 bases at V and 5 bases at J, with 3 bases between the two ends.

The chain links TRBV20-1 to TRBJ1-1; D is perhaps TRBD1 (6 bases). V dropped 3 bases and J dropped 4 bases, with 15 bases sitting between them. The length of the CDR3 is 14 residues. Germline values: CDR1 DFQATT, CDR2 SNEGSKA (reference sequence). The CDR3 nucleotides read TGCAGTGCTAGTTTCGGGGGCTGGGGCACTGAAGCTTTCTTT. Residues: CSASFGGWGTEAFF.

The CDR3 is CAISEVDGEKLFF. The CDR3 bases are TGTGCCATCAGTGAGGTCGACGGGGAAAAACTGTTTTTT. The chain employs TRBV10-3 and TRBJ1-4; D is unclear. CDR3 length: 13 amino acids. Germline values: CDR1 ENHRY, CDR2 SYGVKD. Deletions cut 2 bases from V and 8 bases from J, with 9 bases between.

The gene calls are TRBV7-2 and TRBJ2-2; D is possibly TRBD2 (6 bases). The germline V gene encodes CDR1 SGHTA and CDR2 FQGNSA. The CDR3 is 15 amino acids. Trimming removed 7 bases from V and 4 bases from J, with 16 bases in between. CDR3 coding DNA: TGTGCCAGCACCGCGACTAGTATGGGCACCGGGGAGCTGTTTTTT. This encodes CASTATSMGTGELFF.

The chain has TRBV11-3 and TRBJ1-3; 10 bases map to TRBD1. Germline V gene data show CDR1 as SGHNT and CDR2 as YENEEA. This CDR3 is 17 amino acids long. V was clipped by 5 bases and J by 0 bases; unmatched bases: 7. CDR3 residues: CASSRGDRGFSGNTIYF. Written as DNA, the CDR3 is TGTGCCAGCAGCCGAGGGGACAGGGGCTTCTCTGGAAACACCATATATTTT.

This chain connects TRBV6-5 to TRBJ1-1; D uncertain. The V end lost 2 bases, the J end lost 1 base, and 11 bases lay between the germline ends. The CDR3 has 15 amino acids. Germline CDR1 and CDR2: MNHEY and SVGAGI. The CDR3 DNA follows: TGTGCCAGCAGTTACCGTCGAGTAGAGAACACTGAAGCTTTCTTT. Encoded protein: CASSYRRVENTEAFF.